Listed below are T cell receptor beta chains from one sample, sequenced in a study of T cells expressing NK-cell markers. TCRdb reanalyzed the 5' RACE reads and collapses them to one entry per CDR3 protein, without DNA. The repertoire shows about 550,000 distinct CDR3 sequences; the top ten hold approximately 4%. What was sequenced was blood T cells: a sorted CD56 or NKG2C T cell subset, CD4+ or CD8+ T cells, or bulk PBMC T cells (not recorded which). Receptors were obtained from a man younger than 35 in good health. Each CDR3 is given with its conserved first and last residue.

j_call v_call cdr3_length cdr3_aa
TRBJ2-1 TRBV27 14 CASTGLAGGAEQFF
TRBJ1-2 TRBV5-1 13 CASSLRQGWGYTF
TRBJ2-1 TRBV28 15 CASSTGTGSYNEQFF
TRBJ2-7 TRBV12-3/TRBV12-4 13 CASRTSVAYEQYF
TRBJ2-1 TRBV29-1 16 CSVDGSVSSGGNEQFF
TRBJ2-2 TRBV7-3 15 CASSLSLSNTGELFF
TRBJ1-5 TRBV12-3/TRBV12-4 13 CASTLTASGPQHF
TRBJ2-1 TRBV6-6 13 CASRDRQYNEQFF
TRBJ2-3 TRBV12-3/TRBV12-4 15 CASSLLQGAADTQYF
TRBJ1-2 TRBV12-3/TRBV12-4 13 CASSLSGPYGYTF
TRBJ2-3 TRBV10-3 15 CAISEPTQGADTQYF
TRBJ2-7 TRBV28 11 CASGGTYEQYF
TRBJ2-2 TRBV29-1 14 CSVALAEGTGELFF
TRBJ1-1 TRBV11-1 18 CASSWPTGGAKMNTEAFF
TRBJ2-3 TRBV9 15 CATRQGLFGTDTQYF
TRBJ2-2 TRBV12-3/TRBV12-4 16 CASSFLGGPLTGELFF
TRBJ2-3 TRBV4-2 16 CASSQGGLAGQKTQYF
TRBJ2-1 TRBV5-5 15 CASSFRFPSYNEQFF
TRBJ1-2 TRBV20-1 12 CSAPDSNYGYTF
TRBJ2-3 TRBV10-3 14 CATQLAGARDTQYF
TRBJ1-5 TRBV24-1 14 CATAEAGLNQPQHF
TRBJ2-2 TRBV27 16 CASSLEGEGFTGELFF
TRBJ2-3 TRBV20-1 14 CSAGRGGVTDTQYF
TRBJ1-3 TRBV29-1 13 CSVVVQAGNTIYF
TRBJ2-2 TRBV5-1 13 CASSFSVTGELFF
TRBJ2-1 TRBV20-1 12 CSARELQEKQFF
TRBJ1-5 TRBV6-6 13 CASSTGGDQPQHF
TRBJ2-1 TRBV4-2 17 CASSQEGADHILNEQFF
TRBJ1-5 TRBV4-3 15 CASSQDRFGNQPQHF
TRBJ2-1 TRBV6-5 14 CASSYALPYNEQFF
TRBJ1-2 TRBV12-3/TRBV12-4 15 CASSLAGTGVWGYTF
TRBJ1-3 TRBV5-1 13 CASSSGPQGAIYF
TRBJ2-3 TRBV10-3 16 CAISQPGGTWEDTQYF
TRBJ2-1 TRBV12-5 19 CASGWSRSGLAGGDNEQFF
TRBJ2-1 TRBV14 11 CASSRTRPQFF
TRBJ2-2 TRBV29-1 15 CSVYGTSGNTGELFF
TRBJ1-1 TRBV9 13 CASTGPMNTEAFF